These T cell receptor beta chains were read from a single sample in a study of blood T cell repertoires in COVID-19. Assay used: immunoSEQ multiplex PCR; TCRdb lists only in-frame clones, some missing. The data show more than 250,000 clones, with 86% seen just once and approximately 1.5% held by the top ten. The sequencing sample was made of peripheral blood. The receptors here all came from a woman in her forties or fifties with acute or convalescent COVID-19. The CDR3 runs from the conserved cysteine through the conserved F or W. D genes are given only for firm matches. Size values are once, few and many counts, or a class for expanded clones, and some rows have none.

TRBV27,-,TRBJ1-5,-,CASSLTQGNQPQHF,TGTGCCAGCAGTTTAACGCAGGGTAATCAGCCCCAGCATTTT
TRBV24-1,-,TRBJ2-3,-,CATSDLQGGMVDTQYF,TGTGCCACCAGTGATTTGCAGGGCGGGATGGTAGATACGCAGTATTTT
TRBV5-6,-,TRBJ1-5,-,CASSLRGSNQPQHF,TGTGCCAGCAGCTTGCGAGGGAGCAATCAGCCCCAGCATTTT
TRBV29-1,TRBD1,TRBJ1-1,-,CSPDRGSSNTEAFF,TGCAGCCCTGACAGGGGTAGTTCGAACACTGAAGCTTTCTTT
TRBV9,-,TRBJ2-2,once,CASSPGTGELFF,TGTGCCAGCAGCCCGGGTACCGGGGAGCTGTTTTTT
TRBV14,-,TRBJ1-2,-,CASSQQDFYGYTF,TGTGCCAGCAGCCAACAGGATTTCTATGGCTACACCTTC
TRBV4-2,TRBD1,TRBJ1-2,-,CASSQENSRQGYGYTF,TGTGCCAGCAGCCAAGAGAATAGTCGACAGGGTTACGGCTACACCTTC
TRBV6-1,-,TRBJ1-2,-,CASSEAAGRKGYTF,TGTGCCAGCAGTGAAGCGGCAGGGAGGAAGGGCTACACCTTC
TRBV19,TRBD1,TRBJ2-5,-,CASSRQGGETQYF,TGTGCCAGTAGTAGACAGGGGGGAGAGACCCAGTACTTC
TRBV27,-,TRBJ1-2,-,CASSNRPDYGYTF,TGTGCCAGCAGTAACCGTCCGGACTATGGCTACACCTTC
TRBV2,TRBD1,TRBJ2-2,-,CASSVRGPGELFF,TGTGCCAGCAGTGTTAGGGGGCCCGGGGAGCTGTTTTTT
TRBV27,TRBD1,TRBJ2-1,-,CASSWTGRNEQFF,TGTGCCAGCAGTTGGACAGGGAGAAATGAGCAGTTCTTC
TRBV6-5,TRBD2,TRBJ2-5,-,CASSWLAGAQETQYF,TGTGCCAGCAGTTGGCTAGCGGGAGCCCAAGAGACCCAGTACTTC
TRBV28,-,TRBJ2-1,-,CASTPTRGASYNEQFF,TGTGCCAGCACTCCAACCCGGGGAGCATCCTACAATGAGCAGTTCTTC
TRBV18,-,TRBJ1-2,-,CASSPAGNNYGYTF,TGTGCCAGCTCACCGGCAGGGAATAACTATGGCTACACCTTC
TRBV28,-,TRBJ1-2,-,CASSFQGRDGYTF,TGTGCCAGCAGTTTCCAGGGGAGAGATGGCTACACCTTC
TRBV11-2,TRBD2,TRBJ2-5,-,CASSLSGLAMETQYF,TGTGCCAGCAGCCTTTCGGGACTAGCGATGGAGACCCAGTACTTC
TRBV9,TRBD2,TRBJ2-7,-,CASSVVSGSNEQYF,TGTGCCAGCAGCGTAGTAAGCGGGAGCAACGAGCAGTACTTC
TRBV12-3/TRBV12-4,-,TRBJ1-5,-,CASSPSYNQPQHF,TGTGCCAGCAGCCCCTCGTACAATCAGCCCCAGCATTTT
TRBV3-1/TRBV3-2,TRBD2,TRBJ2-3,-,CASSPSGRSTDTQYF,TGTGCCAGCAGCCCCAGCGGGAGAAGCACAGATACGCAGTATTTT
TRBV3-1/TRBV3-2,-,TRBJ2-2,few,CASSQLANTGELFF,TGTGCCAGCAGCCAATTAGCGAACACCGGGGAGCTGTTTTTT
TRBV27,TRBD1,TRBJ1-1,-,CASSSVPGQKNTEAFF,TGTGCCAGCAGTTCTGTCCCGGGACAGAAGAACACTGAAGCTTTCTTT
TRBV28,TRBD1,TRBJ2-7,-,CASSPRQGANYEQYF,TGTGCCAGCAGTCCTCGGCAGGGGGCTAACTACGAGCAGTACTTC
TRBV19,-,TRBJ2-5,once,CATGQETQYF,TGTGCCACGGGTCAAGAGACCCAGTACTTC